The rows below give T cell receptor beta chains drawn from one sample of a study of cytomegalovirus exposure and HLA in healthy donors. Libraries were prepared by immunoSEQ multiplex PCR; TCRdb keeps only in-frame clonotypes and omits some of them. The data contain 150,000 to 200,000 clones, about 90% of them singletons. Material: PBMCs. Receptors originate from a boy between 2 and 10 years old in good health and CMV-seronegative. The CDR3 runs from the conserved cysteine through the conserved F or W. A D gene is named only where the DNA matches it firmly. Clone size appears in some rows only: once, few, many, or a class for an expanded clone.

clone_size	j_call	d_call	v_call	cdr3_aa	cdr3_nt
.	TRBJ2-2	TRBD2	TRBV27	CASSFRMTSGGVGNTGELFF	TGTGCCAGCAGTTTTAGAATGACTAGCGGGGGGGTGGGCAACACCGGGGAGCTGTTTTTT
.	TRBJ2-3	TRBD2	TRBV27	CASSLSRTSGSSDTQYF	TGTGCCAGCAGTTTATCCCGGACTAGCGGGAGCTCAGATACGCAGTATTTT
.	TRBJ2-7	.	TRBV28	CASIQNPGHIYEQYF	TGTGCCAGCATTCAAAATCCGGGACACATCTACGAGCAGTACTTC
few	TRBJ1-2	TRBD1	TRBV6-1	CASRDTGGSHGYTF	TGTGCCAGCAGGGATACAGGGGGCAGCCATGGCTACACCTTC
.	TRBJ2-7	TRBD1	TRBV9	CASSAGQGSEQYF	TGTGCCAGCAGCGCTGGACAGGGGTCCGAGCAGTACTTC
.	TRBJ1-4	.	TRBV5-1	CASSLGTLRDEKLFF	TGCGCCAGCAGCTTGGGGACTCTGCGGGATGAAAAACTGTTTTTT
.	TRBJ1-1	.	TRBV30	CAWRARQSSTEAFF	TGTGCCTGGAGGGCACGACAGTCCTCCACTGAAGCTTTCTTT
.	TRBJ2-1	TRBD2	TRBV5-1	CASSLSPAGGPWSSYNEQFF	TGCGCCAGCAGCTTGTCTCCTGCGGGAGGGCCGTGGAGCTCCTACAATGAGCAGTTCTTC
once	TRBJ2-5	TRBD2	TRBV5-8	CASSTLAGQTYQETQYF	TGTGCCAGCAGCACCTTAGCGGGGCAGACGTACCAAGAGACCCAGTACTTC
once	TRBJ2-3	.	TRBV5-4	CASSLIPRKRTDTQYF	TGTGCCAGCAGCTTGATTCCTCGAAAGCGCACAGATACGCAGTATTTT
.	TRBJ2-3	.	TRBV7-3	CASSVDNADTQYF	TGTGCCAGCAGTGTTGACAACGCAGATACGCAGTATTTT
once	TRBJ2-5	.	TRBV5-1	CASREGRETQYF	TGCGCCAGCAGGGAGGGACGAGAGACCCAGTACTTC
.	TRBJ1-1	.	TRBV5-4	CASSFYRGREAFF	TGTGCCAGCAGCTTTTATCGGGGGCGGGAGGCTTTCTTT
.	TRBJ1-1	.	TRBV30	CAWRVDTVYTEAFF	TGTGCCTGGAGGGTAGATACAGTCTACACTGAAGCTTTCTTT
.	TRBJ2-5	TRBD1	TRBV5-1	CASSYDRAGETQYF	TGCGCCAGCAGCTACGACAGGGCGGGTGAGACCCAGTACTTC
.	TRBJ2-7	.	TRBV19	CASSIGGGSYEQYF	TGTGCCAGTAGTATAGGAGGGGGCTCCTACGAGCAGTACTTC
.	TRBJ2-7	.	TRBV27	CASSFWGLSRAPYEQYF	TGTGCCAGCAGTTTTTGGGGACTTTCAAGGGCGCCCTACGAGCAGTACTTC
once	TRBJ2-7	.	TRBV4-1	CASSQATVTYEQYF	TGCGCCAGCAGCCAAGCAACGGTCACCTACGAGCAGTACTTC
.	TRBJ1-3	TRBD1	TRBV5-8	CASSLKGQGFGNTIYF	TGTGCCAGCAGCTTGAAGGGACAGGGTTTTGGAAACACCATATATTTT
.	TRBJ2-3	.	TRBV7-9	CASSLSQGLSRTDTQYF	TGTGCCAGCAGCTTAAGCCAAGGACTCAGCCGCACAGATACGCAGTATTTT
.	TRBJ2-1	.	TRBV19	CASKGLESSYNEQFF	TGTGCCAGTAAGGGGCTCGAAAGCTCCTACAATGAGCAGTTCTTC
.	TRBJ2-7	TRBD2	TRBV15	CATSRVGAGLGEQYF	TGTGCCACCAGCAGAGTGGGAGCGGGACTTGGCGAGCAGTACTTC
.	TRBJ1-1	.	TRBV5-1	CASNVVVGGNTEAFF	TGCGCCAGCAATGTGGTTGTGGGGGGGAACACTGAAGCTTTCTTT
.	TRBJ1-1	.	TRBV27	CASSSPGLNTEAFF	TGTGCCAGCAGTTCCCCAGGGTTAAACACTGAAGCTTTCTTT
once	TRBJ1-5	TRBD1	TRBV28	CASSLGTGDNQPQHF	TGTGCCAGCAGTTTGGGGACAGGGGACAATCAGCCCCAGCATTTT
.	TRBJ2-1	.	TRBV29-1	CSTIRGTDSNEQFF	TGCAGCACTATTCGCGGGACAGACTCCAATGAGCAGTTCTTC
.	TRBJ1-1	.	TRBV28	CASSLGHANTEAFF	TGTGCCAGCAGTTTAGGACACGCGAACACTGAAGCTTTCTTT
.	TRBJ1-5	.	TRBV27	CASSDRPGLNQPQHF	TGTGCCAGCAGTGATAGACCGGGATTGAATCAGCCCCAGCATTTT
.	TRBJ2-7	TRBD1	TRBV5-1	CASSLQGANYEQYF	TGCGCCAGCAGCTTACAGGGGGCGAACTACGAGCAGTACTTC
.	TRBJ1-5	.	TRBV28	CASSTGQPGNQPQHF	TGTGCCAGCAGTACAGGACAGCCCGGCAATCAGCCCCAGCATTTT
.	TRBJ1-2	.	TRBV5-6	CASSLTGSYGYTF	TGTGCCAGCAGCTTGACAGGGAGCTATGGCTACACCTTC
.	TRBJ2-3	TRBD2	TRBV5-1	CASCAGTSGGAGDTQYF	TGCGCCAGCTGCGCCGGGACTAGCGGGGGGGCGGGAGATACGCAGTATTTT
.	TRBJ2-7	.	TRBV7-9	CASSPSSSEQYF	TGTGCCAGCAGCCCGTCGTCTAGCGAGCAGTACTTC
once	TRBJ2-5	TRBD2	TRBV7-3	CASSRAGEETQYF	TGTGCCAGCAGCCGGGCGGGGGAAGAGACCCAGTACTTC
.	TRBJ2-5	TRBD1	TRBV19	CASSIDQGAEETQYF	TGTGCCAGTAGTATAGACCAGGGGGCGGAAGAGACCCAGTACTTC
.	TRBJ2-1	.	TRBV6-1	CASSGKLASNEQFF	TGTGCCAGCAGTGGGAAACTAGCCTCCAATGAGCAGTTCTTC
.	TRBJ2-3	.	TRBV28	CASSFLVSTDTQYF	TGTGCCAGCAGTTTTTTAGTTAGCACAGATACGCAGTATTTT
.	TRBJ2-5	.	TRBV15	CATSRDQEGLGKYETQYF	TGTGCCACCAGCAGAGACCAGGAGGGATTGGGAAAGTACGAGACCCAGTACTTC
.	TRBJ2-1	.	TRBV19	CASSPVNNEQFF	TGTGCCAGTAGTCCCGTTAACAATGAGCAGTTCTTC
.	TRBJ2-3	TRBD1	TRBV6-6	CASSADRGSITQYF	TGTGCCAGCAGCGCGGACAGGGGAAGTATAACGCAGTATTTT
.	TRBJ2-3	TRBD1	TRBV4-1	CASSSPGQGTDTQYF	TGCGCCAGCAGTTCGCCGGGACAGGGGACAGATACGCAGTATTTT
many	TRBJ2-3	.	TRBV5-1	CASSLIPGTDTQYF	TGCGCCAGCAGCTTGATCCCAGGCACAGATACGCAGTATTTT
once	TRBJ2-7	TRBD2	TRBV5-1	CASSLGSGGASGAYEQYF	TGCGCCAGCAGCTTGGGTAGCGGGGGAGCTAGCGGTGCCTACGAGCAGTACTTC
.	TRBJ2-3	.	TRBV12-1	CASRRSGMSGGSADTQYF	TGTGCCAGCAGACGGTCGGGGATGAGCGGGGGAAGCGCAGATACGCAGTATTTT
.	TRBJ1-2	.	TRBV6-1	CASISRGYGYTF	TGTGCCAGCATATCCAGGGGCTATGGCTACACCTTC
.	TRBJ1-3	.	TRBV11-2	CASSLDGRAGIDTIYF	TGTGCCAGCAGCTTAGACGGCAGAGCGGGAATTGACACCATATATTTT
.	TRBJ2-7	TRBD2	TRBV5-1	CASSLAWRGGAQNYEQYF	TGCGCCAGCAGCTTGGCCTGGCGGGGGGGGGCCCAAAATTACGAGCAGTACTTC
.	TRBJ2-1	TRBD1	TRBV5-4	CASSHPGQGGHNEQFF	TGTGCCAGCAGCCATCCGGGACAGGGAGGGCACAATGAGCAGTTCTTC
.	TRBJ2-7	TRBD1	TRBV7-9	CASSLGPGTGDEQYF	TGTGCCAGCAGCTTAGGCCCCGGGACAGGGGACGAGCAGTACTTC
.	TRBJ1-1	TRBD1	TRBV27	CASGLGLTGKGSEAFF	TGTGCCAGCGGCCTAGGATTGACAGGGAAGGGTTCTGAAGCTTTCTTT
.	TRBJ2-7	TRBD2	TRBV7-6	CASSLGTRASSIYEQYF	TGTGCCAGCAGCTTAGGGACTAGGGCCTCCTCGATTTACGAGCAGTACTTC
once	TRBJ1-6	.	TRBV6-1	CAGGAGTNGGSPLHF	TGTGCCGGGGGGGCAGGGACCAATGGAGGTTCACCCCTCCACTTT
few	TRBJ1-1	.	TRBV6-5	CASSQGTEAFF	TGTGCCAGCAGCCAGGGGACTGAAGCTTTCTTT
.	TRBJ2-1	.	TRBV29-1	CSVEGRGREQFF	TGCAGCGTTGAAGGAAGGGGCAGGGAGCAGTTCTTC